This T cell receptor beta chain was identified in a study of blood T cell repertoires in COVID-19. Libraries were prepared by immunoSEQ multiplex PCR; TCRdb keeps only in-frame clonotypes and omits some of them. The table records roughly 59,000 clones, under 80% of them present only once. The germline V gene has CDR1 SGHNT and CDR2 YYREEE (reference sequence). With 4 bases removed from V and 2 bases from J, the gap between germline ends came to 15 bases. This CDR3 region has 15 residues. The rearrangement joins TRBV5-4 to TRBJ1-2, with D perhaps TRBD1 (5 bases). Sequenced material: peripheral blood. The sequence was collected from a human donor in a cohort sampled during active COVID-19. In DNA, the CDR3 is TGTGCCAGCAGCCTGGGGGAGATGGGGAACTATGGCTACACCTTC. It encodes CASSLGEMGNYGYTF.